This T cell receptor (beta chain) was identified during a study of identifying expanded T cells in peripheral blood. Broader study findings: Over about two and four weeks, about 15 and 19 clones changed, versus approximately 1.1 between replicates. Across healthy donors, higher total template counts meant significantly greater approximately 2-week count variance.

Using immunoSEQ multiplex PCR, the repertoire was profiled, and TCRdb retains in-frame clones only, with some absent. Of some 78,000 clones listed, roughly four fifths are singletons. V trimming: 2 bases; J trimming: 3 bases; junction bases outside the gene matches: 6. Germline V gives CDR1 MNHEY, CDR2 SVGAGI. There are 16 residues in the CDR3. A note on this clone: Its antigen is not identified.

During the collection period, no donor immune events like infections were recorded. The chain couples TRBV6-5 to TRBJ1-4; 7 bases agree with TRBD1. This TCR was sampled from a person aged 18 to 70 in good health. What was sequenced was blood. The DNA of the CDR3 is TGTGCCAGCAGTTACACGGGAAGGGGGCCTAATGAAAAACTGTTTTTT. Protein product: CASSYTGRGPNEKLFF.